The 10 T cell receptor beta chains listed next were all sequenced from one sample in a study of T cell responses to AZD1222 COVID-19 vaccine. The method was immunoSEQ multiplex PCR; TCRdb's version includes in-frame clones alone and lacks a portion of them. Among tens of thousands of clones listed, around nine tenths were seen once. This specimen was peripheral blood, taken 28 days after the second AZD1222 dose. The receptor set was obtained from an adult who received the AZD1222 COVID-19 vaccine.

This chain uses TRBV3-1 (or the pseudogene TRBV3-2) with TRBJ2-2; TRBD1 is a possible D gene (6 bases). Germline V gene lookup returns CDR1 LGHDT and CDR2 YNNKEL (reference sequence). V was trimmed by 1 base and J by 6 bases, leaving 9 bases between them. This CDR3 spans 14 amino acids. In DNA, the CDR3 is TGTGCCAGCAGCCAAGGACAGGTGGCCGGGGAGCTGTTTTTT. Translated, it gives CASSQGQVAGELFF.

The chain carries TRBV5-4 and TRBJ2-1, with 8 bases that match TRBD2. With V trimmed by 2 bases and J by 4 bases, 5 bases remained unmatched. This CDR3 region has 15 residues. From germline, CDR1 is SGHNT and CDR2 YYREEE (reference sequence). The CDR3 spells CASSFETSGYNEQFF. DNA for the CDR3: TGTGCCAGCAGCTTTGAAACTAGCGGTTACAATGAGCAGTTCTTC.

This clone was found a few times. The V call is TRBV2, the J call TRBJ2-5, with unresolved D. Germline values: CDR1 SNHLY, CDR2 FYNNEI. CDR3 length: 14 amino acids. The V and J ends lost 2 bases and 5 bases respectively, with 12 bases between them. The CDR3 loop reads CASSESEAAETQYF. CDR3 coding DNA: TGTGCCAGCAGTGAATCTGAGGCGGCGGAGACCCAGTACTTC.

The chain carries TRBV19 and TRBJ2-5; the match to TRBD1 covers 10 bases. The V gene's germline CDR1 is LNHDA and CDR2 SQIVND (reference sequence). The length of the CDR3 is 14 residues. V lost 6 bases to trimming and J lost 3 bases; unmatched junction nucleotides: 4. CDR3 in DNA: TGTGCCAGTAGCTTCGGGACAGGGGAAGAGACCCAGTACTTC. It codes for CASSFGTGEETQYF. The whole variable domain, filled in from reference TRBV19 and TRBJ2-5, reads DGGITQSPKYLFRKEGQNVTLSCEQNLNHDAMYWYRQDPGQGLRLIYYSQIVNDFQKGDIAEGYSVSREKKESFPLTVTSAQKNPTAFYLCASSFGTGEETQYFGPGTRLLVL.

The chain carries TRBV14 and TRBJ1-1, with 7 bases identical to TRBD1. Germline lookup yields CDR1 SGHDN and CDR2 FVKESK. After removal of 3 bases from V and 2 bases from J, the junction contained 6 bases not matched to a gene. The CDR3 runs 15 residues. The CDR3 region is CASSQRTGFNTEAFF. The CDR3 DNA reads TGTGCCAGCAGCCAGAGGACAGGCTTCAACACTGAAGCTTTCTTT.

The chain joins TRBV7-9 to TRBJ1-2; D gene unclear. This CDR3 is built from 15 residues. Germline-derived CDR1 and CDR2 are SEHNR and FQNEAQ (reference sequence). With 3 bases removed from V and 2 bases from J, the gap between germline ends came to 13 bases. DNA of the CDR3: TGTGCCAGCAGCTTGGTTGGTCAGCCAAACTATGGCTACACCTTC. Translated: CASSLVGQPNYGYTF.

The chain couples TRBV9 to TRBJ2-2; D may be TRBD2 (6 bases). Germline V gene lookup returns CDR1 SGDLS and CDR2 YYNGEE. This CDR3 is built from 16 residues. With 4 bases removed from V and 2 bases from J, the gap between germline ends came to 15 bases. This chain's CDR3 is CASSQLGGVNTGELFF. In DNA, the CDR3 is TGTGCCAGCAGCCAGTTAGGCGGGGTAAACACCGGGGAGCTGTTTTTT. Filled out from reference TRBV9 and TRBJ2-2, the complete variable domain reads DSGVTQTPKHLITATGQRVTLRCSPRSGDLSVYWYQQSLDQGLQFLIQYYNGEERAKGNILERFSAQQFPDLHSELNLSSLELGDSALYFCASSQLGGVNTGELFFGEGSRLTVL.

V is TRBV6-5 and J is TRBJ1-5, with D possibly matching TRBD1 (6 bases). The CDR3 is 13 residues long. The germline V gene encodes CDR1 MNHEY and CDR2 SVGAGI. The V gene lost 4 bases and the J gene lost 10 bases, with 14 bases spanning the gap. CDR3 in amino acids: CASSSDREFPQHF. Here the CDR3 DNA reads TGTGCCAGCAGTTCGGACAGAGAGTTTCCCCAGCATTTT.

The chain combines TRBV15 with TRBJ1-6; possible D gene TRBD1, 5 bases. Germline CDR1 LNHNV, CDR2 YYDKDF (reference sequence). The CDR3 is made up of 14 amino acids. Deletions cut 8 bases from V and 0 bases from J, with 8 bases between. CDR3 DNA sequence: TGTGCCACCGGGCAGGGCTCCTATAATTCACCCCTCCACTTT. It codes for CATGQGSYNSPLHF.

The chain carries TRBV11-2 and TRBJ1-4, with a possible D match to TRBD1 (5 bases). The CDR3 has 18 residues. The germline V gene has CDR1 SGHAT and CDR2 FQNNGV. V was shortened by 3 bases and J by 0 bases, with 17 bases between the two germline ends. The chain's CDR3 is CASSLGQTNPATNEKLFF. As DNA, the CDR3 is TGTGCCAGCAGCTTGGGGCAGACCAACCCCGCAACTAATGAAAAACTGTTTTTT.